This T cell receptor beta chain was observed in a study of shared T cell receptors in the human thymus. Generated by immunoSEQ multiplex PCR, the TCRdb table keeps only in-frame clones and is missing some. The table includes 450,000 to 650,000 clones, roughly 74% detected once. The CDR3 spans 11 residues. Germline lookup yields CDR1 DFQATT and CDR2 SNEGSKA (reference sequence). V dropped 5 bases and J dropped 7 bases, with 11 bases sitting between them. This same sample was also part of a study on human thymus T cells. As reported in that work: Donation was from healthy Finnish infants who were having corrective surgery that addressed congenital heart defects. It looked as if thymic and blood repertoires used V and J genes in a biased way.

This sequence joins TRBV20-1 and TRBJ1-2, with D possibly being TRBD1 (6 bases). The specimen was thymocytes. The source is a boy younger than two with a congenital heart defect. This CDR3 reads CSAPRDTGYTF. The DNA of the CDR3 is TGCAGTGCTCCCAGGGACACTGGCTACACCTTC.